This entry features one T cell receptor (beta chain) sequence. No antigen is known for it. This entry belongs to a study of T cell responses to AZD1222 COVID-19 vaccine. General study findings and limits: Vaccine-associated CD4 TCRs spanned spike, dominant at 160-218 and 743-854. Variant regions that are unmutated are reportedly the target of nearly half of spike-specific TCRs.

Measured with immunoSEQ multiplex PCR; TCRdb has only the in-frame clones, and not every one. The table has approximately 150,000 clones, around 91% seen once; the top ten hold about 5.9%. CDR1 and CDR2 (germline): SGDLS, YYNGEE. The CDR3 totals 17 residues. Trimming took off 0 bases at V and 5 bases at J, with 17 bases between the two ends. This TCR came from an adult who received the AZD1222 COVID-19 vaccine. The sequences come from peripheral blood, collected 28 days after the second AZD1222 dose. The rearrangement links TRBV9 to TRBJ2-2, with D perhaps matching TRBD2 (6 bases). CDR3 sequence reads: CASSVDGGGWRTGELFF. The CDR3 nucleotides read TGTGCCAGCAGCGTAGATGGTGGGGGGTGGCGAACCGGGGAGCTGTTTTTT.